The 25 T cell receptor beta chains reported below all come from one sample, sequenced in a study of T cell responses to AZD1222 COVID-19 vaccine (dated by TCRdb to the early 2020s). Library preparation was by the immunoSEQ multiplex PCR assay. TCRdb holds this immuneACCESS table with in-frame rearrangements only. Some clones are missing; in checked studies, unresolved V genes explain under half, and the rest has no known cause. The sample records 130,000 or so clones, around 84% of which are singletons. About 12% of the sample rests with the top ten. The sample's time point label, decoded: baseline before first vaccination. The input for sequencing was peripheral blood, taken on day 0 of AZD1222 vaccination. Every receptor here comes from an adult in good health.

The chain recombines TRBV5-4 with TRBJ2-7; 10 nucleotides match TRBD1. The CDR3 consists of 13 residues. Germline V gene sequence: CDR1 SGHNT, CDR2 YYREEE (reference sequence). V lost 9 bases to trimming and J lost 3 bases; unmatched junction nucleotides: 6. CDR3 bases: TGTGCCACCCCGGGACAGGGGATCTACGAGCAGTACTTC. Protein sequence: CATPGQGIYEQYF.

This clone was observed once. The chain joins TRBV28 to TRBJ1-1; D is perhaps TRBD1 (6 bases). Trimming took 6 bases from V and 11 from J, leaving 19 bases between them. CDR3 length: 13 amino acids. Germline CDR1 is MDHEN and CDR2 is SYDVKM. Here the CDR3 reads CASRQGRNKEAFF. The DNA of the CDR3 is TGTGCCAGCAGACAGGGTCGGAACAAGGAGGCTTTCTTT. Combining the CDR3 with reference TRBV28 and TRBJ1-1 gives the whole variable domain DVKVTQSSRYLVKRTGEKVFLECVQDMDHENMFWYRQDPGLGLRLIYFSYDVKMKEKGDIPEGYSVSREKKERFSLILESASTNQTSMYLCASRQGRNKEAFFGQGTRLTVV.

V and J are TRBV2 and TRBJ2-5; a possible D gene is TRBD2 (6 bases). In germline, CDR1 is SNHLY, CDR2 FYNNEI. The CDR3 runs 13 residues. Trimming took off 8 bases at V and 1 base at J, with 11 bases between the two ends. The CDR3 loop is CASRGLIQETQYF. The CDR3 coding sequence is TGTGCCAGCCGGGGACTGATCCAAGAGACCCAGTACTTC.

The J gene is TRBJ2-5, the V gene TRBV7-3, with D perhaps TRBD1 (6 bases). The V end was cut by 4 bases, the J end by 1 base, with 10 bases between. The CDR3 consists of 14 residues. Germline CDR1 SGHTA, CDR2 FQGTGA. The CDR3 nucleotides read TGTGCCAGCAGCTCCGGACAGTTCCAAGAGACCCAGTACTTC. It codes for CASSSGQFQETQYF.

This clone came up once. V and J are TRBV24-1 and TRBJ2-1; 14 nucleotides agree with TRBD2. The CDR3 totals 18 residues. Germline loops: CDR1 KGHDR, CDR2 SFDVKD. Trimming removed 3 bases from V and 6 bases from J; junction bases left unmatched: 9. The CDR3 coding sequence is TGTGCCACCAGTGATCCTCGGGCCGGGACTAGCGGGGGCAATGAGCAGTTCTTC. It encodes CATSDPRAGTSGGNEQFF.

This clone was seen a handful of times. This chain connects TRBV12-5 to TRBJ2-3; D is possibly TRBD2 (5 bases). The CDR3 is 18 amino acids. Trimming removed 4 bases at V and 2 bases at J, with 22 bases between. Germline assignment: CDR1 LGHNT and CDR2 FRNRAP. The CDR3 bases are TGTGCTAGTGGTTCAACCGACCCGCCGGGGTGGCCCACAGATACGCAGTATTTT. This encodes CASGSTDPPGWPTDTQYF.

In DNA, the CDR3 is TGTGCCAGCACCACAACAGGGGTGACTGAAGCTTTCTTT. This encodes CASTTTGVTEAFF. V is TRBV5-4 and J is TRBJ1-1; 7 bases map to TRBD1. Germline values: CDR1 SGHNT, CDR2 YYREEE (reference sequence). The CDR3 contains 13 residues. V was pared by 6 bases and J by 5 bases, with 7 bases of the junction left unmatched.

V gene TRBV2 combines with J gene TRBJ1-2; 9 positions match TRBD1. Germline values: CDR1 SNHLY, CDR2 FYNNEI. The J segment lost 4 bases and the V segment lost 7 bases, leaving 10 bases of the junction unmatched. This CDR3 has 15 amino acids. CDR3 DNA: TGTGCCAGCACCCCTGGGACAGGGCCCTTCTATGGCTACACCTTC. Translation gives CASTPGTGPFYGYTF.

The chain carries TRBV19 and TRBJ1-2; 7 nucleotides agree with TRBD1. The germline gives CDR1 LNHDA, CDR2 SQIVND (reference sequence). The CDR3 extends over 15 amino acids. V dropped 0 bases and J dropped 7; count of bases not matched to a gene: 8. The DNA for the CDR3 is TGTGCCAGTAGTATAGATCAGGGGGGGGCCCTTGGCTACACCTTC. Amino acids: CASSIDQGGALGYTF.

The chain joins TRBV18 to TRBJ2-2, with D uncertain. The CDR3 sequence is 16 residues long. Germline values: CDR1 KGHSH, CDR2 LQKENI. Deletions cut 4 bases from V and 4 bases from J, with 16 bases between. The CDR3 sequence is CASSQLAGTATGELFF. The DNA for the CDR3 is TGTGCCAGCTCACAGCTGGCAGGCACCGCCACCGGGGAGCTGTTTTTT.

The chain carries TRBV29-1 and TRBJ2-7, with 8 bases aligning to TRBD2. Germline V lookup: CDR1 SQVTM, CDR2 ANQGSEA. The CDR3 runs to 15 residues. J lost 7 bases, V lost 1 base, and 12 bases had no gene match. CDR3 region: CSVEGLIAGPREQYF. The CDR3, as DNA: TGCAGCGTTGAAGGTTTGATAGCGGGGCCTAGGGAGCAGTACTTC.

The chain combines TRBV7-3 with TRBJ2-7; D call uncertain. From germline, CDR1 is SGHTA and CDR2 FQGTGA. Deletions cut 2 bases from V and 0 bases from J, with 8 bases between. CDR3 length: 14 amino acids. CDR3 nucleotides: TGTGCCAGCAGCTTAGGTGCAAACTCCTACGAGCAGTACTTC. As protein: CASSLGANSYEQYF.

This clone was observed a single time. The chain recombines TRBV3-1 (or the pseudogene TRBV3-2) with TRBJ2-1, with TRBD2 matching over 9 bases. The V gene's germline CDR1 is LGHDT and CDR2 YNNKEL (reference sequence). J was trimmed by 5 bases and V by 0 bases; bases with no gene match: 2. The CDR3 runs to 15 residues. This CDR3 is CASSQDLAGHNEQFF. The CDR3 nucleotides read TGTGCCAGCAGCCAAGATCTAGCGGGGCACAATGAGCAGTTCTTC.

This sequence joins TRBV3-1 (or the pseudogene TRBV3-2) and TRBJ1-1; D unresolved. CDR3 size: 12 residues. Germline assignment: CDR1 LGHDT and CDR2 YNNKEL (reference sequence). The V end was cut by 4 bases, the J end by 8 bases, with 11 bases between. This CDR3 reads CASSRGNLEAFF. In nucleotides, the CDR3 is TGTGCCAGCAGCCGGGGAAATCTGGAAGCTTTCTTT.

The chain has TRBV9 and TRBJ1-4; a possible D gene is TRBD1 (5 bases). Trimming took off 4 bases at V and 0 bases at J, with 7 bases between the two ends. This CDR3 comprises 14 residues. CDR1 SGDLS and CDR2 YYNGEE come from the germline V gene. As DNA, the CDR3 is TGTGCCAGCAGCCTCAGGGCAACTAATGAAAAACTGTTTTTT. It codes for CASSLRATNEKLFF.

The CDR3 protein is CASRRSGGRVTDTQYF. Here the CDR3 DNA reads TGTGCCAGCCGCAGGTCAGGGGGGCGGGTCACAGATACGCAGTATTTT. This chain links TRBV19 with TRBJ2-3; the D gene is possibly TRBD1 (7 bases). Trimming removed 9 bases from V and 2 bases from J, with 21 bases in between. The CDR3 runs to 16 residues. CDR1 and CDR2 (germline): LNHDA, SQIVND (reference sequence).

The chain combines TRBV7-2 with TRBJ1-1, with 9 bases identical to TRBD1. The CDR3 has 16 amino acids. Unmatched junction bases numbered 7, after V lost 4 bases and J lost 1 base. CDR1 is SGHTA, CDR2 FQGNSA, per germline. CDR3 sequence: CASSYRTGDKNTEAFF. CDR3 nucleotides: TGTGCCAGCAGCTACCGGACAGGGGACAAGAACACTGAAGCTTTCTTT. Complete variable domain (other parts from reference TRBV7-2 and TRBJ1-1): GAGVSQSPSNKVTEKGKDVELRCDPISGHTALYWYRQSLGQGLEFLIYFQGNSAPDKSGLPSDRFSAERTGGSVSTLTIQRTQQEDSAVYLCASSYRTGDKNTEAFFGQGTRLTVV.

The J gene is TRBJ2-1, the V gene TRBV6-5, with TRBD2 matching 10 bases. Germline V gene lookup returns CDR1 MNHEY and CDR2 SVGAGI. This CDR3 region has 15 residues. The junction had 9 bases not matched to a gene; V was cut back by 5 bases and J by 8 bases. The CDR3 bases are TGTGCCAGCAGTCCGTCTAGCGGGGGTATTCATGAGCAGTTCTTC. Its translation is CASSPSSGGIHEQFF.

This chain links TRBV12-3 or TRBV12-4 with TRBJ1-1; TRBD1 agrees at 10 bases. Germline trimming cut 6 bases from V and 8 bases from J; bases unmatched to any gene: 6. This CDR3 region has 13 residues. Here the CDR3 DNA reads TGTGCCAGCAGATCAGTGGGACAGGGGGAAGCTTTCTTT. It specifies CASRSVGQGEAFF.

This clone was recorded only once. This sequence joins TRBV12-3 or TRBV12-4 and TRBJ2-3, with D possibly matching TRBD2 (5 bases). Trimming took off 6 bases at V and 6 bases at J, with 13 bases between the two ends. CDR3 length equals 13 residues. This chain's CDR3 is CASSSRTRDTQYF. The CDR3 DNA sequence: TGTGCCAGCAGCTCTCGCACTAGGGATACGCAGTATTTT.

V is TRBV27 and J is TRBJ1-5; D might be TRBD1 (5 bases). This CDR3 is 13 amino acids long. V was clipped by 3 bases and J by 7 bases, with 10 bases between them. Germline V lookup: CDR1 MNHEY, CDR2 SMNVEV (reference sequence). The CDR3 nucleotides are TGTGCCAGCAGTTTTGCTCAGGGCCAGCCCCAGCATTTT. Translated, it gives CASSFAQGQPQHF.

This rearrangement joins TRBV29-1 to TRBJ1-1; no firm D call. Trimming pared 6 bases from V and 1 base from J, leaving 12 bases between. In germline, CDR1 is SQVTM, CDR2 ANQGSEA. The CDR3 length is 13 residues. DNA of the CDR3: TGCAGCGTCCAATCTTGGGGGAACACTGAAGCTTTCTTT. Residues: CSVQSWGNTEAFF.

This chain links TRBV4-3 with TRBJ2-3, with 7 bases lining up with TRBD2. The CDR3 contains 14 residues. V was clipped by 1 base and J by 7 bases; unmatched bases: 5. CDR1 is LGHNA and CDR2 is YSLEER in the germline V gene. The chain's CDR3 is CASSQVRGEYTQYF. CDR3 in DNA: TGCGCCAGCAGCCAAGTACGGGGGGAATATACGCAGTATTTT.

This clone is categorized as medium-sized. V and J are TRBV11-2 and TRBJ2-7; D gene unclear. The CDR3 runs 13 residues. V was cut by 0 bases and J by 2 bases, with 5 bases left in between. The V gene's germline CDR1 is SGHAT and CDR2 FQNNGV. The CDR3 here is CASSLDQTYEQYF. The DNA of the CDR3 is TGTGCCAGCAGCTTAGACCAGACCTACGAGCAGTACTTC.

The table lists this clone with a count of one. The chain employs TRBV5-1 and TRBJ1-1, with 7 bases fitting TRBD1. Germline assignment: CDR1 SGHRS and CDR2 YFSETQ. This CDR3 is built from 15 residues. Germline trimming cut 4 bases from V and 4 bases from J; bases unmatched to any gene: 10. CDR3 protein: CASSPGDRDATEAFF. The CDR3 DNA follows: TGCGCCAGCAGCCCCGGCGACAGGGATGCCACTGAAGCTTTCTTT.